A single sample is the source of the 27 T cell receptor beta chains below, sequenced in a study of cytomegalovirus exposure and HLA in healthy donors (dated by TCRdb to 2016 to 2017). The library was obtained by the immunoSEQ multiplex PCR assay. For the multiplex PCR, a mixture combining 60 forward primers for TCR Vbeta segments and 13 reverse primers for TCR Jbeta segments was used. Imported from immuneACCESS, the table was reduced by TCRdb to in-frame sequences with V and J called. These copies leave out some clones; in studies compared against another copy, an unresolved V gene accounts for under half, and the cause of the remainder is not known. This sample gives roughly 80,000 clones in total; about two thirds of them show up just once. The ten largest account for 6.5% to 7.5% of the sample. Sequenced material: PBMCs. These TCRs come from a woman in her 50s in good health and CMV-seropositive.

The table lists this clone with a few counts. This chain's CDR3 is CASSLLFYNYGYTF. CDR3 nucleotide sequence: TGTGCCAGCAGTTTATTATTTTATAACTATGGCTACACCTTC. V usage is TRBV28 and J usage is TRBJ1-2; unclear D gene. Looked up from germline, CDR1 is MDHEN and CDR2 is SYDVKM. V dropped 1 base and J dropped 1 base, with 7 bases sitting between them. CDR3 length: 14 amino acids.

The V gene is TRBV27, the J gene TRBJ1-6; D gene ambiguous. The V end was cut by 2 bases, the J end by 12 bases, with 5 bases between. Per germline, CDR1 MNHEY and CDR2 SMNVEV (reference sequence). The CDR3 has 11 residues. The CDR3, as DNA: TGTGCCAGCAGTTTAAACGGACCCCTCCACTTT. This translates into CASSLNGPLHF.

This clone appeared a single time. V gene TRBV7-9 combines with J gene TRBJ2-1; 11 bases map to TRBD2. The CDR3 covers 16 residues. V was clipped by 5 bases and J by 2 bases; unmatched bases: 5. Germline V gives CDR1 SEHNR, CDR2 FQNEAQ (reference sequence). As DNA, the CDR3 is TGTGCCAGCAGCCTCGGACTAGCGGGCACCTACAATGAGCAGTTCTTC. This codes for CASSLGLAGTYNEQFF.

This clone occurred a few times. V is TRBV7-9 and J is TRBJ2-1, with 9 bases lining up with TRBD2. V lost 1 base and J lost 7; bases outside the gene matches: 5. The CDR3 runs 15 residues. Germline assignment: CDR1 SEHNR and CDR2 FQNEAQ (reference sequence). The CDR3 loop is CASSLVAGVPNEQFF. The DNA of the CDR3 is TGTGCCAGCAGCTTAGTAGCGGGGGTGCCGAATGAGCAGTTCTTC.

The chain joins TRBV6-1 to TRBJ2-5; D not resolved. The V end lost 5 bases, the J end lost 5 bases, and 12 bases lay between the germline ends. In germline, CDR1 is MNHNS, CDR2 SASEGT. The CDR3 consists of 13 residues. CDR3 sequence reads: CASSPRAVETQYF. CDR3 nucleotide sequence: TGTGCCAGCAGTCCCCGAGCCGTGGAGACCCAGTACTTC.

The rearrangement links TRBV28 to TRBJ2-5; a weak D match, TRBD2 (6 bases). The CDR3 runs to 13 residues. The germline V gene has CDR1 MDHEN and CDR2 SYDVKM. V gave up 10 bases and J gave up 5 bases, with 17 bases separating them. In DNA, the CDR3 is TGTGCCACCTATAGCCTTGGGGGGGAGACCCAGTACTTC. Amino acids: CATYSLGGETQYF.

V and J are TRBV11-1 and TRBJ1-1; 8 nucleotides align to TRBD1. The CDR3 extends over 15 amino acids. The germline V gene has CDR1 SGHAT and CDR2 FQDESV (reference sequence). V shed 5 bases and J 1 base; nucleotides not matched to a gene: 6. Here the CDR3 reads CASSPRTGKNTEAFF. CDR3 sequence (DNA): TGTGCCAGCAGCCCCCGGACAGGGAAGAACACTGAAGCTTTCTTT.

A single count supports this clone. CDR3 DNA: TGTGCCAGCAGCTTAGTACTAGCGGGGGGCGAGGATACGCAGTATTTT. Encoded protein: CASSLVLAGGEDTQYF. The chain carries TRBV7-6 and TRBJ2-3; 12 bases are shared with TRBD2. Per the germline V gene, CDR1 is SGHVS and CDR2 is FNYEAQ. With V trimmed by 1 base and J by 6 bases, 5 bases remained unmatched. CDR3 length equals 16 residues.

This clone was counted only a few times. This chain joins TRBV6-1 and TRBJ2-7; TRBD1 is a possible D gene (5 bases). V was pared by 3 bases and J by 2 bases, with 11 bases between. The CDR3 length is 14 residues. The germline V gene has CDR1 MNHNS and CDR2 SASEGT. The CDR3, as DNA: TGTGCCAGCAGTGATGACAGACTGGCCTACGAGCAGTACTTC. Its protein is CASSDDRLAYEQYF.

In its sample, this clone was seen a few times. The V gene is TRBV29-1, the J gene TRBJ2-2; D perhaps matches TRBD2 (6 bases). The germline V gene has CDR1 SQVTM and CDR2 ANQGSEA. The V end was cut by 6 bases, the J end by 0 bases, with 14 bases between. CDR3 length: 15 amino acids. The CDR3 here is CSVGGRSSNTGELFF. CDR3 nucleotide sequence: TGCAGCGTGGGAGGCCGATCCTCGAACACCGGGGAGCTGTTTTTT.

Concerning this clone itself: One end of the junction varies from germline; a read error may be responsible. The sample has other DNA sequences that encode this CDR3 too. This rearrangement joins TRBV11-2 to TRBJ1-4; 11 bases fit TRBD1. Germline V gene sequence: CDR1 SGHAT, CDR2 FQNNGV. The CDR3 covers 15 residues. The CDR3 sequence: CASSFGDRGNEKLFF. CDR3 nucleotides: TGCGCCAGCAGCTTTGGGGACAGGGGGAACGAAAAACTGTTTTTT.

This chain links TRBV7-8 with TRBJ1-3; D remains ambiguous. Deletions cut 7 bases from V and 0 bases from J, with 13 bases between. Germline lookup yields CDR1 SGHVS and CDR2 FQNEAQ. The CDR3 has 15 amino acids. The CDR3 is CASTLPRTSGNTIYF. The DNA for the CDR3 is TGTGCCAGCACCCTACCCCGTACCTCTGGAAACACCATATATTTT.

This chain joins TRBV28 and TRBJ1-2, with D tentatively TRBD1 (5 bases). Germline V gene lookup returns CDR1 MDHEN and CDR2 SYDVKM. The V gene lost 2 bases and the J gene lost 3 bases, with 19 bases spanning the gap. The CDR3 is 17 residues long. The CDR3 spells CASSLGWGVGLDYGYTF. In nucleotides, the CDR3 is TGTGCCAGCAGTTTAGGGTGGGGCGTAGGCCTAGACTATGGCTACACCTTC.

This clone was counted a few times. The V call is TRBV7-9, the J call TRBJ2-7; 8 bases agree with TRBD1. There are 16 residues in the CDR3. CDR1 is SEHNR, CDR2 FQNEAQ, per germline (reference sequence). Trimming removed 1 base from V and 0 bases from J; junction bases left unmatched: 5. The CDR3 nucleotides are TGTGCCAGCAGCTTAGGACAGGGGTACGACTCCTACGAGCAGTACTTC. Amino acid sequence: CASSLGQGYDSYEQYF.

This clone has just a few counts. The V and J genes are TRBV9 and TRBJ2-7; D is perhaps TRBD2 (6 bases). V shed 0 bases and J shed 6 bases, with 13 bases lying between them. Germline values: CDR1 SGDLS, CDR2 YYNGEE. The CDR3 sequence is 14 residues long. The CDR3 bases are TGTGCCAGCAGCGTAGGCCAGCGGGTGTCCGAGCAGTACTTC. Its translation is CASSVGQRVSEQYF. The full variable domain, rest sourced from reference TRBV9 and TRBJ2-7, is DSGVTQTPKHLITATGQRVTLRCSPRSGDLSVYWYQQSLDQGLQFLIQYYNGEERAKGNILERFSAQQFPDLHSELNLSSLELGDSALYFCASSVGQRVSEQYFGPGTRLTVT.

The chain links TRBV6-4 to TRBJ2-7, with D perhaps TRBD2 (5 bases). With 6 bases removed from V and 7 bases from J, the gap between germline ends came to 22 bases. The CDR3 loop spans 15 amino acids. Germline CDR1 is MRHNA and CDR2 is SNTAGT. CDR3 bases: TGTGCCAGCAGGGCCAAGACTCGGGGAATTGGGGAGCAGTACTTC. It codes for CASRAKTRGIGEQYF.

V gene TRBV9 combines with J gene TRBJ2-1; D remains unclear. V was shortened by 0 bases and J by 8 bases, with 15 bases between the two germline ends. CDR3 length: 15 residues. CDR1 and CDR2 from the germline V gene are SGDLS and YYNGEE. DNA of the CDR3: TGTGCCAGCAGCGTAGATGTTTCAGGATCGGATGAGCAGTTCTTC. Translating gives CASSVDVSGSDEQFF.

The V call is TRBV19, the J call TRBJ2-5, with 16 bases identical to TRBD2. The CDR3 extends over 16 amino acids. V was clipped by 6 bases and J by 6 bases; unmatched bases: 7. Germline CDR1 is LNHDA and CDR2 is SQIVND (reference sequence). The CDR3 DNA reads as TGTGCCAGTAGCCCCGGGACTAGCGGGGGGGAGCAGACCCAGTACTTC. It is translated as CASSPGTSGGEQTQYF.

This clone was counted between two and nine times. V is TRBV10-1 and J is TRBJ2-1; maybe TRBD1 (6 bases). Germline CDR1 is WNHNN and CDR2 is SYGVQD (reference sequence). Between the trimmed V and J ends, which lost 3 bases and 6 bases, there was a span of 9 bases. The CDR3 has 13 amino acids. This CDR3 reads CASSEGRGNEQFF. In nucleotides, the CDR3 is TGCGCCAGCAGTGAAGGCAGGGGCAATGAGCAGTTCTTC.

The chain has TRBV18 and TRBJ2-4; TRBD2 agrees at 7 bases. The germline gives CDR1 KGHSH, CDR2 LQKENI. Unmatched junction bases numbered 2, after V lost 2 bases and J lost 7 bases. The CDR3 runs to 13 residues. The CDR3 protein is CASSPGGENIQYF. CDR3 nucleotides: TGTGCCAGCTCACCAGGGGGGGAGAACATTCAGTACTTC.

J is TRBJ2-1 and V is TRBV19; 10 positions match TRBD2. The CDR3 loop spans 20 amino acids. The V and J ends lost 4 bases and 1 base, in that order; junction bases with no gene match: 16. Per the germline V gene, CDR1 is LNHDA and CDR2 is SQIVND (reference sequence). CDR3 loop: CASSTGIGLAVTPSYNEQFF. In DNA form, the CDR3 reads TGTGCCAGTAGTACCGGGATCGGACTAGCGGTTACCCCATCCTACAATGAGCAGTTCTTC. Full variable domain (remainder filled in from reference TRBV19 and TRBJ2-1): DGGITQSPKYLFRKEGQNVTLSCEQNLNHDAMYWYRQDPGQGLRLIYYSQIVNDFQKGDIAEGYSVSREKKESFPLTVTSAQKNPTAFYLCASSTGIGLAVTPSYNEQFFGPGTRLTVL.

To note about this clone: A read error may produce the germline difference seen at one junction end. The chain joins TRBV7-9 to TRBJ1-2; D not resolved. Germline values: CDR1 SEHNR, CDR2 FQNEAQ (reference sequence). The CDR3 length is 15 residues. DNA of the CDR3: TGTGCCGGCAGCTTATCCGCCAAGGAACTATATGGCTACACCTTC. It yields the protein CAGSLSAKELYGYTF.

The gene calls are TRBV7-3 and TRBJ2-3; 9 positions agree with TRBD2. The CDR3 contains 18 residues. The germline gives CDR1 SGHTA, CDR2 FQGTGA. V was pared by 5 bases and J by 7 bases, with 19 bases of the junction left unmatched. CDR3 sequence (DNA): TGTGCCAGCAGCCCATATAAAATGGGCGGGGGGGCCTCTTATACGCAGTATTTT. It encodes CASSPYKMGGGASYTQYF. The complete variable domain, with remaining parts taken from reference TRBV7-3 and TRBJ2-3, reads GAGVSQTPSNKVTEKGKYVELRCDPISGHTALYWYRQSLGQGPEFLIYFQGTGAADDSGLPNDRFFAVRPEGSVSTLKIQRTERGDSAVYLCASSPYKMGGGASYTQYFGPGTRLTVL.

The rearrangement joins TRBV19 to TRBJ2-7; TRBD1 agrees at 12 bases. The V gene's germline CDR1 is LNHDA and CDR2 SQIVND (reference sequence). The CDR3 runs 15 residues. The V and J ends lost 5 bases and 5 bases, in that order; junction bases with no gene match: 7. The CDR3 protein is CASSPGDRGLDEQYF. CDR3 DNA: TGTGCCAGTAGTCCCGGGGACAGGGGGCTGGACGAGCAGTACTTC.

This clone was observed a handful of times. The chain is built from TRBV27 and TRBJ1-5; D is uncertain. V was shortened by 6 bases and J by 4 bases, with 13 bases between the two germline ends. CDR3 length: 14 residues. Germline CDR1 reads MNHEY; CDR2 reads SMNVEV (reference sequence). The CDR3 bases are TGTGCCAGCAGGCCTCTAATAGTAAATCAGCCCCAGCATTTT. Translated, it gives CASRPLIVNQPQHF.

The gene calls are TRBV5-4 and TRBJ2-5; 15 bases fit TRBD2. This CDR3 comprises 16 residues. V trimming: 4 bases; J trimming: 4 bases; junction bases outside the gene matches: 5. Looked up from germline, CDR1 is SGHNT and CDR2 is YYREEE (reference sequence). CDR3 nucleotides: TGTGCCAGCAGCACACGGACTAGCGGGGGGGCAGAGACCCAGTACTTC. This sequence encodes CASSTRTSGGAETQYF. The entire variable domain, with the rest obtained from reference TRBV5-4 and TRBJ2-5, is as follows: ETGVTQSPTHLIKTRGQQVTLRCSSQSGHNTVSWYQQALGQGPQFIFQYYREEENGRGNFPPRFSGLQFPNYSSELNVNALELDDSALYLCASSTRTSGGAETQYFGPGTRLLVL.

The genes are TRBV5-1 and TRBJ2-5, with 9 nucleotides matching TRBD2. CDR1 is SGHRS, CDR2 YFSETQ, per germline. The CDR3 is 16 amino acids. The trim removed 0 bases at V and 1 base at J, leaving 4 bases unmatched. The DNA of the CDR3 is TGCGCCAGCAGCTTGGTCCTAGCGGGGCTCCAAGAGACCCAGTACTTC. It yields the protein CASSLVLAGLQETQYF. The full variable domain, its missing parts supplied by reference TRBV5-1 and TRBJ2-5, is KAGVTQTPRYLIKTRGQQVTLSCSPISGHRSVSWYQQTPGQGLQFLFEYFSETQRNKGNFPGRFSGRQFSNSRSEMNVSTLELGDSALYLCASSLVLAGLQETQYFGPGTRLLVL.